The rows below give T cell receptor beta chains drawn from one sample of a study of cytomegalovirus exposure and HLA in healthy donors. Using immunoSEQ multiplex PCR, the repertoire was profiled, and TCRdb retains in-frame clones only, with some absent. This table holds a few hundred thousand clones, 65% to 80% found once. The sequenced material came from PBMCs. These receptors were collected from a girl aged 2 to 10 in good health and CMV-seronegative. Each CDR3 is given with its conserved first and last residue. D genes are given only for firm matches. Clone size is given for some rows only: seen once, a few or many times, or a class if the clone is expanded.

size,J,V,D,length,CDR3,DNA
-,TRBJ2-3,TRBV4-2,TRBD2,17,CASSAPGTSGFPDTQYF,TGTGCCAGCAGCGCGCCGGGAACTAGCGGTTTTCCAGATACGCAGTATTTT
-,TRBJ2-7,TRBV4-2,-,15,CASSQEDLHLGEQYF,TGTGCCAGCAGCCAAGAGGACTTACATCTCGGCGAGCAGTACTTC
-,TRBJ1-2,TRBV6-5,TRBD1,13,CASRGTGASGYTF,TGTGCCAGCAGGGGGACAGGAGCGTCTGGCTACACCTTC
-,TRBJ1-1,TRBV6-5,-,14,CASRKGSSRTEAFF,TGTGCCAGCCGCAAGGGGTCTTCGAGGACTGAAGCTTTCTTT
-,TRBJ1-2,TRBV7-9,-,16,CASSLGGPSANYGYTF,TGTGCCAGCAGCTTAGGGGGGCCCTCAGCTAACTATGGCTACACCTTC
-,TRBJ1-2,TRBV7-9,-,12,CASSLATGGYTF,TGTGCCAGCAGCTTGGCCACGGGTGGCTACACCTTC
-,TRBJ1-6,TRBV7-9,-,15,CASSPQGLGNSPLHF,TGTGCCAGCAGCCCCCAGGGTCTGGGTAATTCACCCCTCCACTTT
-,TRBJ2-2,TRBV12-2,-,18,CASRSNPSRGGWTGELFF,TGTGCAAGTCGCTCGAACCCCTCCCGGGGGGGTTGGACCGGGGAGCTGTTTTTT
-,TRBJ2-7,TRBV7-2,-,14,CASSPRLSSYEQYF,TGTGCCAGCAGTCCACGTTTGAGCTCCTACGAGCAGTACTTC
-,TRBJ2-1,TRBV6-5,TRBD2,13,CASSYSGGEQQFF,TGTGCCAGCAGTTACTCGGGGGGGGAGCAGCAGTTCTTC
-,TRBJ1-5,TRBV19,TRBD1,15,CASSSGGWGNQPQHF,TGTGCCAGTAGTTCAGGGGGCTGGGGCAATCAGCCCCAGCATTTT
-,TRBJ2-2,TRBV5-4,TRBD1,18,CASSSPTGGSIAGGELFF,TGTGCCAGCAGCTCGCCGACAGGGGGCTCTATTGCGGGCGGGGAGCTGTTTTTT
-,TRBJ1-2,TRBV4-1,TRBD1,16,CASSQGWVRGPNGYTF,TGCGCCAGCAGCCAAGGGTGGGTCAGGGGGCCGAATGGCTACACCTTC
-,TRBJ2-6,TRBV7-9,-,17,CASSLWGQRSGANVLTF,TGTGCCAGCAGCTTATGGGGCCAACGCTCTGGGGCCAACGTCCTGACTTTC
-,TRBJ1-1,TRBV6-5,-,13,CASTRTVNTEAFF,TGTGCCAGCACCCGGACAGTGAACACTGAAGCTTTCTTT
few,TRBJ1-2,TRBV29-1,-,12,CSAGDKNYGYTF,TGCAGCGCCGGGGACAAGAACTATGGCTACACCTTC
-,TRBJ2-3,TRBV5-1,TRBD1,12,CASRSTGENQYF,TGCGCCAGCAGGTCGACAGGGGAAAATCAGTATTTT
-,TRBJ2-1,TRBV19,TRBD1,13,CASRREQGVEQFF,TGTGCCAGTAGAAGGGAACAGGGGGTCGAGCAGTTCTTC
-,TRBJ2-1,TRBV4-1,TRBD2,20,CASSQDRSRVAGASRNEQFF,TGCGCCAGCAGCCAAGATCGAAGTAGGGTAGCGGGGGCCTCTCGCAATGAGCAGTTCTTC
-,TRBJ1-5,TRBV27,-,15,CASSSSTGDNQPQHF,TGTGCCAGCAGTTCATCCACAGGAGACAATCAGCCCCAGCATTTT
-,TRBJ2-5,TRBV10-1,-,14,CASSESQGMETQYF,TGCGCCAGCAGTGAGTCCCAGGGTATGGAGACCCAGTACTTC
-,TRBJ2-5,TRBV7-2,TRBD2,13,CASSPGLAETQYF,TGTGCCAGCAGCCCGGGACTAGCGGAGACCCAGTACTTC
-,TRBJ2-3,TRBV11-1,TRBD2,18,CASSQGASGPGATDTQYF,TGTGCCAGCAGCCAAGGGGCTAGCGGCCCCGGAGCCACAGATACGCAGTATTTT
once,TRBJ2-7,TRBV7-9,-,13,CSSSLQEFYEQYF,TGTTCCAGCAGCTTGCAGGAATTCTACGAGCAGTACTTC
-,TRBJ2-2,TRBV11-2,TRBD2,16,CASRLAGGRGSGELFF,TGTGCCAGCCGACTAGCGGGAGGTCGGGGGTCCGGGGAGCTGTTTTTT
-,TRBJ2-1,TRBV5-1,-,13,CASSLGGGGEQFF,TGCGCCAGCAGCTTGGGGGGGGGCGGTGAGCAGTTCTTC
-,TRBJ2-7,TRBV30,-,14,CAWSTGLLSYEQYF,TGTGCCTGGAGTACGGGACTTCTCTCCTACGAGCAGTACTTC
-,TRBJ2-1,TRBV4-1,TRBD2,20,CASSQGQLAGARASYNEQFF,TGCGCCAGCAGCCAAGGGCAACTAGCGGGGGCAAGGGCGTCCTACAATGAGCAGTTCTTC
-,TRBJ2-7,TRBV6-1,-,14,CASQRGRGSYEQYF,TGTGCCAGCCAGCGAGGACGGGGGTCCTACGAGCAGTACTTC
-,TRBJ2-7,TRBV6-5,TRBD1,15,CASSYLRQGLGEQYF,TGTGCCAGCAGTTACCTCCGACAGGGTCTTGGCGAGCAGTACTTC
-,TRBJ2-3,TRBV6-1,TRBD2,14,CAGTTSGGKDTQYF,TGTGCCGGGACAACTAGCGGGGGGAAAGATACGCAGTATTTT
-,TRBJ1-1,TRBV6-6,-,10,CASSGQEAFF,TGTGCCAGCAGTGGACAGGAAGCTTTCTTT
few,TRBJ1-1,TRBV19,-,13,CASRVGGNTEAFF,TGTGCCAGTAGGGTGGGGGGGAACACTGAAGCTTTCTTT
-,TRBJ2-2,TRBV5-4,-,13,CASSPPGTGELFF,TGTGCCAGCAGCCCCCCAGGAACCGGGGAGCTGTTTTTT
few,TRBJ2-1,TRBV5-1,-,12,CASSDSRNEQFF,TGCGCCAGCAGCGACTCCCGAAATGAGCAGTTCTTC
-,TRBJ2-7,TRBV13,TRBD2,15,CASSLREREGPEQYF,TGTGCCAGCAGCTTACGAGAGCGGGAGGGGCCCGAGCAGTACTTC
-,TRBJ1-1,TRBV29-1,TRBD1,13,CSVYRGPNTEAFF,TGCAGCGTCTACAGGGGACCCAACACTGAAGCTTTCTTT
-,TRBJ2-3,TRBV6-1,-,14,CASSETGSTDTQYF,TGTGCCAGCAGTGAAACGGGAAGCACAGATACGCAGTATTTT
once,TRBJ1-2,TRBV2,-,14,CASSLEGKNSGYTF,TGTGCCAGCAGCCTAGAAGGCAAGAACTCTGGCTACACCTTC
-,TRBJ2-1,TRBV19,-,14,CASSILATYNEQFF,TGTGCCAGTAGTATACTAGCGACGTACAATGAGCAGTTCTTC
-,TRBJ1-1,TRBV7-9,TRBD1,15,CASSPRTGLGAEAFF,TGTGCCAGCAGCCCGCGGACAGGATTGGGCGCTGAAGCTTTCTTT
-,TRBJ2-5,TRBV19,-,14,CASSAGTVVKTQYF,TGTGCCAGTAGCGCCGGGACTGTTGTAAAGACCCAGTACTTC
-,TRBJ1-2,TRBV5-6,TRBD1,16,CASSLGSARGYYGYTF,TGTGCCAGCAGCTTGGGAAGCGCCAGGGGGTACTATGGCTACACCTTC
-,TRBJ1-2,TRBV7-2,-,17,CASSLGGRVAVNYGYTF,TGTGCCAGCAGCTTAGGCGGCAGGGTGGCAGTTAACTATGGCTACACCTTC
-,TRBJ1-4,TRBV29-1,-,11,CSALGGEKLFF,TGCAGCGCCCTAGGGGGAGAAAAACTGTTTTTT
-,TRBJ2-3,TRBV9,TRBD2,15,CASSVMTSSTDTQYF,TGTGCCAGCAGCGTTATGACTAGCTCCACAGATACGCAGTATTTT
-,TRBJ1-4,TRBV2,-,14,CASRGGSDREKLFF,TGTGCCAGCAGGGGGGGGAGCGATCGGGAAAAACTGTTTTTT
-,TRBJ2-7,TRBV29-1,-,12,CSVWGDAREQYF,TGCAGCGTTTGGGGAGACGCGCGGGAGCAGTACTTC
few,TRBJ1-1,TRBV29-1,-,11,CSTRENTEAFF,TGCAGCACTAGAGAGAACACTGAAGCTTTCTTT
-,TRBJ1-5,TRBV28,-,13,CASSYRKNQPQHF,TGTGCCAGCAGTTACAGAAAGAATCAGCCCCAGCATTTT
-,TRBJ2-4,TRBV30,-,16,CAWSIQGTIAKNIQYF,TGTGCCTGGAGCATCCAGGGGACGATAGCCAAAAACATTCAGTACTTC
-,TRBJ1-1,TRBV29-1,-,14,CSIGAQGVNTEAFF,TGCAGCATTGGTGCACAGGGCGTGAACACTGAAGCTTTCTTT